The rows below give T cell receptor beta chains drawn from one sample of a study of vaccination and CD4 T cells after COVID-19. MiXCR, applied by TCRdb to the PCR reads, yields one record per CDR3 protein. The sample shows about 22,000 distinct CDR3 sequences, about 32% of them seen only once. The antigens these receptors bind are not known. The material was CD4+ T cells from blood, cultured in vitro, obtained about 7 months after SARS-CoV-2 vaccination. The receptors here all came from a human donor who had recovered from COVID-19. The CDR3 runs from the conserved cysteine through the conserved F or W. Fields, in order: clone size, J gene, V gene, D gene, CDR3 protein, CDR3 DNA. A D gene is named only where the DNA matches it firmly. The size field is filled for only some rows; it gives once, few, many or a size class.

NA,TRBJ2-7,TRBV28,TRBD2,CASSSTSDEQYF,TGTGCCAGCAGTAGCACTAGCGACGAGCAGTACTTC
NA,TRBJ2-7,TRBV4-1,NA,CASSQTQGLNEQYF,TGCGCCAGCAGCCAAACCCAGGGGCTGAACGAGCAGTACTTC
few,TRBJ2-7,TRBV7-3,TRBD2,CASSFMQTSGDVDEQYF,TGTGCCAGCAGCTTCATGCAGACTAGCGGGGACGTTGACGAGCAGTACTTC
NA,TRBJ1-3,TRBV15,NA,CATSRGKTSGNTIYF,TGTGCCACCAGCAGAGGAAAGACCTCTGGAAACACCATATATTTT
NA,TRBJ2-3,TRBV20-1,TRBD1,CSARGAGGQTDTQYF,TGCAGTGCTAGAGGGGCAGGGGGCCAGACAGATACGCAGTATTTT
NA,TRBJ1-1,TRBV6-1,NA,CASSRATNTEAFF,TGTGCCAGCAGCAGGGCCACGAACACTGAAGCTTTCTTT
few,TRBJ1-5,TRBV27,TRBD1,CASSTDRGSQPQHF,TGTGCCAGCTCCACTGACAGGGGATCTCAGCCCCAGCATTTT
NA,TRBJ1-2,TRBV6-5,NA,CASSYSRLVDYGYTF,TGTGCCAGCAGTTACTCCCGTTTAGTCGACTATGGCTACACCTTC
NA,TRBJ2-7,TRBV6-2/TRBV6-3,NA,CASTRRFTYEQYF,TGTGCCAGCACTCGCAGGTTTACCTACGAGCAGTACTTC
NA,TRBJ1-1,TRBV20-1,NA,CSARAYSNTEAFF,TGCAGTGCTAGAGCATACTCGAACACTGAAGCTTTCTTT
few,TRBJ1-1,TRBV20-1,NA,CSAPRRTGMLNTEAFF,TGCAGTGCCCCCAGGCGTACAGGGATGTTGAACACTGAAGCTTTCTTT
NA,TRBJ1-5,TRBV6-1,TRBD1,CASSPGGVRGNQPQHF,TGTGCCAGCAGCCCAGGGGGGGTAAGGGGCAATCAGCCCCAGCATTTT
NA,TRBJ2-7,TRBV10-1,TRBD2,CASSDPRTSGSYEQYF,TGCGCCAGCAGTGACCCTAGGACTAGCGGGTCCTACGAGCAGTACTTC
NA,TRBJ2-1,TRBV7-9,NA,CASSPTTLRNNEQFF,TGTGCCAGCAGCCCCACCACCCTCAGGAACAATGAGCAGTTCTTC
NA,TRBJ1-2,TRBV27,TRBD1,CASRRRTVGQGNYGYTF,TGTGCCAGCAGACGACGAACGGTCGGACAGGGAAACTATGGCTACACCTTC
NA,TRBJ2-7,TRBV5-8,NA,CASSLASAFGTAYEQYF,TGTGCCAGCAGCTTGGCATCTGCATTTGGGACTGCCTACGAGCAGTACTTC
NA,TRBJ2-1,TRBV7-2,NA,CASSLEGRGRNEQFF,TGTGCCAGCAGCTTAGAGGGGAGAGGGCGCAATGAGCAGTTCTTC
NA,TRBJ2-7,TRBV29-1,NA,CSVGSSYEQYF,TGCAGCGTTGGAAGTAGCTACGAGCAGTACTTC
NA,TRBJ1-2,TRBV29-1,TRBD1,CSVEGAHGYTF,TGCAGCGTAGAGGGGGCACATGGCTACACCTTC
few,TRBJ1-5,TRBV7-2,NA,CASSLTGDNQPQHF,TGTGCCAGCAGCTTAACCGGGGATAATCAGCCCCAGCATTTT
NA,TRBJ2-5,TRBV20-1,NA,CSARGPTRRETQYF,TGCAGTGCTAGGGGCCCGACCCGTCGAGAGACCCAGTACTTC
few,TRBJ2-5,TRBV7-2,TRBD2,CASSPTGTTPQTQYF,TGTGCCAGCAGCCCGACCGGGACTACCCCCCAAACCCAGTACTTC
NA,TRBJ2-1,TRBV6-1,TRBD2,CASSDEGARLAGYNEQFF,TGTGCCAGCAGTGATGAGGGAGCAAGACTAGCGGGATACAATGAGCAGTTCTTC
NA,TRBJ2-3,TRBV20-1,TRBD2,CSARGALAGDTQYF,TGCAGTGCCCGAGGGGCCCTAGCGGGAGATACGCAGTATTTT
few,TRBJ1-2,TRBV28,NA,CASRANYGYTF,TGTGCCTCCAGGGCTAACTATGGCTACACCTTC
NA,TRBJ1-1,TRBV7-9,TRBD1,CASSPRTGGSKAFF,TGTGCCAGCAGCCCAAGGACAGGGGGCAGTAAGGCTTTCTTT
few,TRBJ2-3,TRBV24-1,NA,CATSAPGGPGTQYF,TGTGCCACCAGTGCCCCCGGGGGTCCCGGTACGCAGTATTTT
NA,TRBJ2-5,TRBV20-1,TRBD2,CSANVAGETQYF,TGCAGTGCCAACGTAGCGGGAGAGACCCAGTACTTC
NA,TRBJ2-1,TRBV6-1,TRBD2,CASSERLAGVYNEQFF,TGTGCCAGCAGTGAGCGACTAGCGGGAGTCTACAATGAGCAGTTCTTC
NA,TRBJ2-6,TRBV7-3,NA,CASSLDSSSGANVLTF,TGTGCCAGCAGCTTAGACAGTTCGTCTGGGGCCAACGTCCTGACTTTC
few,TRBJ1-1,TRBV10-2,NA,CASSERYSNTEAFF,TGCGCCAGCAGTGAACGGTACTCAAACACTGAAGCTTTCTTT
few,TRBJ1-5,TRBV15,NA,CATSSGQISNQPQHF,TGTGCCACCAGCAGCGGACAGATTAGCAATCAGCCCCAGCATTTT
few,TRBJ1-2,TRBV28,TRBD1,CASSPRGLGYTF,TGTGCCAGCAGTCCCAGGGGGCTGGGCTACACCTTC
NA,TRBJ2-7,TRBV18,TRBD1,CASSPGQDYEQYF,TGTGCCAGCTCACCGGGACAGGACTACGAGCAGTACTTC
few,TRBJ2-5,TRBV6-1,NA,CASNPGLEGETQYF,TGTGCCAGCAACCCCGGACTGGAAGGGGAGACCCAGTACTTC
few,TRBJ2-7,TRBV20-1,NA,CSAKSSESNSYEQYF,TGCAGTGCCAAGTCTAGCGAATCTAACTCCTACGAGCAGTACTTC
NA,TRBJ2-1,TRBV28,NA,CASSLSGLGASEQFF,TGTGCCAGCAGTTTATCGGGACTGGGAGCCAGTGAGCAGTTCTTC